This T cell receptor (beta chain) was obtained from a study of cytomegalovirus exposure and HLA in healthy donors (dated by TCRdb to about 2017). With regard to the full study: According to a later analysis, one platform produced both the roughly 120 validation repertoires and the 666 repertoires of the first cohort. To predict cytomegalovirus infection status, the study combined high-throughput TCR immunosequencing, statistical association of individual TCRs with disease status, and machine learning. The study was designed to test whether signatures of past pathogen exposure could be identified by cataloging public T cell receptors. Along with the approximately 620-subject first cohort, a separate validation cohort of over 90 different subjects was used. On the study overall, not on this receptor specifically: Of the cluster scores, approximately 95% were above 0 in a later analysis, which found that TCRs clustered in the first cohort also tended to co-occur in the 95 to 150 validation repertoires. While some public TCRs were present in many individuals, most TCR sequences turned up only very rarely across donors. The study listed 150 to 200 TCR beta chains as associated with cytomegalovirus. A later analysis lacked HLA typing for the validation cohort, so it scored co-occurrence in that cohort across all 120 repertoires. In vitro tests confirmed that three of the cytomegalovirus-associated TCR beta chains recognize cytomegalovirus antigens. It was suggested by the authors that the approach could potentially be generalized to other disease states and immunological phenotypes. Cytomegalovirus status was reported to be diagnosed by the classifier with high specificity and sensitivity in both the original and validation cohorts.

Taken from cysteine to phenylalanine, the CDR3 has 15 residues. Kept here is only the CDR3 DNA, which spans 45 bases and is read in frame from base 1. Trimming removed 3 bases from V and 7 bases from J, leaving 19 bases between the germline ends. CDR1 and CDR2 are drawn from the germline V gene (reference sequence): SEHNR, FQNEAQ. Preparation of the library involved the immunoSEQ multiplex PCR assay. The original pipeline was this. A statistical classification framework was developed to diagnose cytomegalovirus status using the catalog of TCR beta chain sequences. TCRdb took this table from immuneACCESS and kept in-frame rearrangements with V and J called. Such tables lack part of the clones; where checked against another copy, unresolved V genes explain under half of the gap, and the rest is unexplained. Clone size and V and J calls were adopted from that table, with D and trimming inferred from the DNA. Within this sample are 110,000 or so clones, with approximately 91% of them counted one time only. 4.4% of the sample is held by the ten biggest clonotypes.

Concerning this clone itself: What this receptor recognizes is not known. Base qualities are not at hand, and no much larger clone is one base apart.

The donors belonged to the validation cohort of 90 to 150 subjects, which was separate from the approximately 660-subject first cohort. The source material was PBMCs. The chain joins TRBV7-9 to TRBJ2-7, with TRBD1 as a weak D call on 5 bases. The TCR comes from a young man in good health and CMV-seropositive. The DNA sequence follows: TGTGCCAGCAGCTTGACAGAACCCCTGACGCGGGAGCAGTACTTC. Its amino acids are CASSLTEPLTREQYF.